Below, 20 T cell receptor beta chains from the same sample are listed, as sequenced in a study of identical twins. TCRdb reprocessed the 5' RACE reads via MiXCR and lists one record per CDR3 protein. The sample yields 1.5 million to 2 million distinct CDR3 sequences, roughly a third seen once. Sequencing used cord blood. All receptors come from a newborn girl in good health.

The chain has TRBV7-2 and TRBJ2-3; D gene unclear. Germline V gene data show CDR1 as SGHTA and CDR2 as FQGNSA. The CDR3 length is 14 residues. V was shortened by 1 base and J by 9 bases, with 14 bases between the two germline ends. CDR3 bases: TGTGCCAGCAGCTTAGGGCAGGTCTCCTCCACGCAGTATTTT. Encoded protein: CASSLGQVSSTQYF.

The table lists this clonotype with a few counts. J is TRBJ2-3 and V is TRBV27, with a possible D match to TRBD2 (5 bases). This CDR3 spans 17 amino acids. Germline V gene sequence: CDR1 MNHEY, CDR2 SMNVEV (reference sequence). Trimming pared 3 bases from V and 2 bases from J, leaving 18 bases between. The CDR3 nucleotides are TGTGCCAGCAGTTTGTTCTTCGAGGACTCACCCACAGATACGCAGTATTTT. Its protein product is CASSLFFEDSPTDTQYF.

The count of this clonotype is one. The chain has TRBV6-5 and TRBJ2-1; D is unresolved. V lost 6 bases and J lost 6, with 9 bases in between. This CDR3 has 12 amino acids. CDR1 MNHEY and CDR2 SVGAGI come from the germline V gene. CDR3 loop: CASRATSNEQFF. As DNA, the CDR3 is TGTGCCAGCAGGGCCACAAGCAATGAGCAGTTCTTC.

The chain recombines TRBV9 with TRBJ1-2; D gene unclear. This CDR3 spans 11 amino acids. Germline V CDR1 and CDR2: SGDLS, YYNGEE. The germline V and J ends were trimmed by 5 bases and 7 bases, with 9 bases remaining between them. The CDR3 region has the DNA TGTGCCAGCAGGTCGGTCGGTGGCTACACCTTC. It encodes CASRSVGGYTF. Variable domain in full (rest from reference TRBV9 and TRBJ1-2): DSGVTQTPKHLITATGQRVTLRCSPRSGDLSVYWYQQSLDQGLQFLIQYYNGEERAKGNILERFSAQQFPDLHSELNLSSLELGDSALYFCASRSVGGYTFGSGTRLTVV.

V usage is TRBV6-1 and J usage is TRBJ1-5, with D hard to call. The CDR3 contains 14 residues. V lost 3 bases to trimming and J lost 5 bases, with 11 bases between them. CDR1 is MNHNS and CDR2 is SASEGT in the germline V gene. The CDR3 is CASSDSPFDQPQHF. The CDR3 DNA is TGTGCCAGCAGTGACTCCCCATTCGATCAGCCCCAGCATTTT.

On this clonotype: The germline gene is not matched at one end of the junction; a read error may be the cause. The genes are TRBV20-1 and TRBJ2-7; D not certain. Germline V lookup: CDR1 DFQATT, CDR2 SNEGSKA (reference sequence). CDR3 size: 11 residues. Here the CDR3 DNA reads TGCAGTGCCCGCCGTGGGTACGGGCAGTACTTC. This encodes CSARRGYGQYF.

This clonotype was detected only a few times. The chain is built from TRBV7-9 and TRBJ2-5, with TRBD1 identical over 7 bases. The CDR3 runs 14 residues. Losses at the gene ends were 5 bases for V and 1 base for J; bases not matched to a gene: 4. CDR1 and CDR2 from the germline V gene are SEHNR and FQNEAQ (reference sequence). CDR3 in amino acids: CASSRGTAQETQYF. DNA for the CDR3: TGTGCCAGCAGCCGAGGGACAGCCCAAGAGACCCAGTACTTC.

The chain employs TRBV29-1 and TRBJ2-7, with 12 bases aligning to TRBD2. The CDR3 runs 15 residues. With 7 bases clipped from V and 7 bases from J, the junction kept 14 bases outside the gene matches. Germline V lookup: CDR1 SQVTM, CDR2 ANQGSEA. The CDR3 DNA is TGCAGCGCCGCCAAACTAGCGGGGGGCCACAATGAGCAGTACTTC. Translated, it gives CSAAKLAGGHNEQYF.

V is TRBV7-2 and J is TRBJ2-1; D is uncertain. V lost 5 bases, J lost 2 bases, and 10 bases lay in between. Looked up from germline, CDR1 is SGHTA and CDR2 is FQGNSA. CDR3 length: 14 amino acids. CDR3 sequence: CASSLGRPYNEQFF. In nucleotides, the CDR3 is TGTGCCAGCAGCCTCGGACGACCCTACAATGAGCAGTTCTTC.

This chain joins TRBV20-1 and TRBJ1-5; 10 nucleotides match TRBD1. V dropped 1 base and J dropped 3; count of bases not matched to a gene: 9. Per germline, CDR1 DFQATT and CDR2 SNEGSKA (reference sequence). This CDR3 spans 17 amino acids. CDR3 in amino acids: CSARGRQGALYNQPQHF. The CDR3 nucleotides read TGCAGTGCTAGAGGGCGACAGGGGGCACTGTACAATCAGCCCCAGCATTTT.

The chain is built from TRBV27 and TRBJ2-5; 8 bases align to TRBD1. CDR1 is MNHEY, CDR2 SMNVEV, per germline (reference sequence). This CDR3 has 16 residues. Germline trimming cut 1 base from V and 11 bases from J; bases unmatched to any gene: 15. In DNA, the CDR3 is TGTGCCAGCAGTTTATTATTGGCAGGGGGCCAGAATGAGCAGTACTTC. Its translation is CASSLLLAGGQNEQYF.

This chain uses TRBV18 with TRBJ1-1, with a weak D call TRBD1 (5 bases). Germline V gene lookup returns CDR1 KGHSH and CDR2 LQKENI. CDR3 size: 14 residues. Trimming removed 4 bases from V and 2 bases from J, with 11 bases in between. CDR3: CASSQRDGNTEAFF. CDR3 nucleotides: TGTGCCAGCTCACAGAGGGACGGCAACACTGAAGCTTTCTTT.

The gene calls are TRBV12-3 or TRBV12-4 and TRBJ1-1; D is undetermined. Trimming took off 6 bases at V and 3 bases at J, with 11 bases between the two ends. The CDR3 consists of 13 residues. Here the CDR3 DNA reads TGTGCCAGCAGCTCCTATGGCTACACTGAAGCTTTCTTT. Translated, it gives CASSSYGYTEAFF.

This chain joins TRBV5-1 and TRBJ2-7, with TRBD2 identical over 7 bases. CDR1 and CDR2 from the germline V gene are SGHRS and YFSETQ. This CDR3 comprises 14 residues. J was trimmed by 0 bases and V by 3 bases; bases with no gene match: 3. CDR3 bases: TGCGCCAGCAGCTCGACTAGCCTCTCCTACGAGCAGTACTTC. Translation gives CASSSTSLSYEQYF.

V gene TRBV6-6 combines with J gene TRBJ2-1; D perhaps matches TRBD2 (5 bases). The V end was cut by 4 bases, the J end by 15 bases, with 16 bases between. The length of the CDR3 is 12 residues. Per germline, CDR1 MNHNY and CDR2 SVGAGI (reference sequence). CDR3 sequence (DNA): TGTGCCAGCAGTTCCCTGGGAGCCCGGAGGTTCTTC. Translation: CASSSLGARRFF.

J is TRBJ1-1 and V is TRBV18; D gene unclear. Germline V gene data show CDR1 as KGHSH and CDR2 as LQKENI. The CDR3 totals 14 residues. Trimming left V 2 bases short and J 4 bases short, with 11 bases between. Here the CDR3 DNA reads TGTGCCAGCTCACCAAAGGAGGGCGGCACTGAAGCTTTCTTT. Translated, it gives CASSPKEGGTEAFF. The entire variable domain, with the rest obtained from reference TRBV18 and TRBJ1-1, is as follows: NAGVMQNPRHLVRRRGQEARLRCSPMKGHSHVYWYRQLPEEGLKFMVYLQKENIIDESGMPKERFSAEFPKEGPSILRIQQVVRGDSAAYFCASSPKEGGTEAFFGQGTRLTVV.

CDR3 in amino acids: CSARDGNRGLSNQPQHF. The CDR3 bases are TGCAGTGCTAGAGATGGGAACAGGGGGCTTAGCAATCAGCCCCAGCATTTT. This chain connects TRBV20-1 to TRBJ1-5, with 9 bases identical to TRBD1. This CDR3 has 17 amino acids. Germline assignment: CDR1 DFQATT and CDR2 SNEGSKA (reference sequence). Trimming cost V 0 bases and J 0 bases; bases outside gene matches: 6.

A note on this clonotype: Germline and junction disagree at one end, which may indicate a read error. The chain combines TRBV10-3 with TRBJ2-1; unclear D gene. CDR1 is ENHRY, CDR2 SYGVKD, per germline. The CDR3 sequence is 14 residues long. Here the CDR3 reads CAISDRSSYDEQFF. CDR3 coding DNA: TGTGCCATCAGTGATAGGAGCTCCTACGATGAGCAGTTCTTC.

CDR3 sequence reads: CASSPSKRGSPLHF. CDR3 in DNA: TGTGCCAGCAGCCCCTCCAAAAGGGGTTCACCCCTCCACTTT. J is TRBJ1-6 and V is TRBV3-1; a weak D match, TRBD1 (5 bases). This CDR3 region has 14 residues. Germline-derived CDR1 and CDR2 are LGHDT and YNNKEL (reference sequence). V was clipped by 4 bases and J by 9 bases, with 13 bases between them.

The chain carries TRBV12-3 or TRBV12-4 and TRBJ2-3; D might be TRBD1 or TRBD2, each matching 5 bases. The CDR3 length is 15 residues. Deletions cut 3 bases from V and 4 bases from J, with 14 bases between. CDR3: CASSFGTQNADTQYF. The DNA of the CDR3 is TGTGCCAGCAGTTTCGGGACCCAGAACGCAGATACGCAGTATTTT.